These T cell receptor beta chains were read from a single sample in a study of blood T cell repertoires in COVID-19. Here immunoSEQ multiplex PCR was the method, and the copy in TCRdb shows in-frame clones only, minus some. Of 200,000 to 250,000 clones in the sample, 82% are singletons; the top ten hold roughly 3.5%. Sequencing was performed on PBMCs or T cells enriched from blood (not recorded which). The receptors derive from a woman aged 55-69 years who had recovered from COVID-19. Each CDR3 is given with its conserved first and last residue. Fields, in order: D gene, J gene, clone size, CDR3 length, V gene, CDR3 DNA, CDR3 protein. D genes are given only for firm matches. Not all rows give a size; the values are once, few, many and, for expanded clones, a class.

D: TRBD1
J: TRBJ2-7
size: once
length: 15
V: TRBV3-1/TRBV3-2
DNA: TGTGCCAGCAGCTCCCGGACAGGGGGGTCCTACGAGCAGTACTTC
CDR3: CASSSRTGGSYEQYF

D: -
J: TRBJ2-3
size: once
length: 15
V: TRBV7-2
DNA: TGTGCCAGCAGCTTAGCGTGGTCTAGCGTAGATACGCAGTATTTT
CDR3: CASSLAWSSVDTQYF

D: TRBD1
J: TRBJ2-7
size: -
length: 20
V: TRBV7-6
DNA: TGTGCCAGCAGCTCCCCCCAGGACAGGGGTAAGGGGGTATGGGACGGCGAGCAGTACTTC
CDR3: CASSSPQDRGKGVWDGEQYF

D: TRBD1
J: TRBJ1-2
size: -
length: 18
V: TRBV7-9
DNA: TGTGCCAGCAGCTTACCTCCGGGACAGGGGGCAGTACCCTATGGCTACACCTTC
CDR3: CASSLPPGQGAVPYGYTF

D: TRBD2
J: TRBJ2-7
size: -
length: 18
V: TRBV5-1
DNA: TGCGCCAGCAGCTACGAAGGACTAGCGGGAGGCCTATCCTACGAGCAGTACTTC
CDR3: CASSYEGLAGGLSYEQYF

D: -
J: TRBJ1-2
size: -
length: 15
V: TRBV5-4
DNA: TGTGCCAGCAGCTTGGCCCGGGGGAGCTCGTATGGCTACACCTTC
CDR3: CASSLARGSSYGYTF

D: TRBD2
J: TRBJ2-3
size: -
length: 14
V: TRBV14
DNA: TGTGCCAGCAGCCGCGGACTAGCGACGGGAGCGCAGTATTTT
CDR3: CASSRGLATGAQYF

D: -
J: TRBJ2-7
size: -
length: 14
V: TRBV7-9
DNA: TGTGCCAGCAGCTTCGCGCGGGCCCCAAACGAGCAGTACTTC
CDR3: CASSFARAPNEQYF

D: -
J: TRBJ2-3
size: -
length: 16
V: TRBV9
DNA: TGTGCCAGCAGCGTAGTACCGGGGGGCCCTTCAGATACGCAGTATTTT
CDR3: CASSVVPGGPSDTQYF

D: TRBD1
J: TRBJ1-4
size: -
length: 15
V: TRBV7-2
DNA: TGTGCCAGCAGCTTAGAGGGGGCAGTTAATGAAAAACTGTTTTTT
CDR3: CASSLEGAVNEKLFF

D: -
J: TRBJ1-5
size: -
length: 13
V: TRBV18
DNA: TGTGCCAGCTCACGACAGGAGAATCAGCCCCAGCATTTT
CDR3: CASSRQENQPQHF

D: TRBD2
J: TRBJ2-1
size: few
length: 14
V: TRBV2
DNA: TGTGCCAGCCGAGGTAGCGGGAGATTGAATGAGCAGTTCTTC
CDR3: CASRGSGRLNEQFF

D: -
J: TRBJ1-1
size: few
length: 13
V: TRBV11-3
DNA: TGTGCCAGCAGTCTTCAGGAGAACACTGAAGCTTTCTTT
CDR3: CASSLQENTEAFF

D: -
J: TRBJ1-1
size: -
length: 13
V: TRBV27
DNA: TGTGCCAGCACCGCGAATTCGGGCACTGAAGCTTTCTTT
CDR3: CASTANSGTEAFF

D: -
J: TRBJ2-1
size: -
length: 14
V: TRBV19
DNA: TGTGCCAGTAGTATGCGCGAGGGCGGCAATGAGCAGTTCTTC
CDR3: CASSMREGGNEQFF

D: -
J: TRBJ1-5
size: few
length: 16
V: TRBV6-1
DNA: TGTGCCAGCAGTGGTGGGACACTTTATAGCAATCAGCCCCAGCATTTT
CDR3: CASSGGTLYSNQPQHF

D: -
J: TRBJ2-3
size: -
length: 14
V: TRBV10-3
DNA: TGTGCCATCAGTGAATTCGAAAGCGCAGATACGCAGTATTTT
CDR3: CAISEFESADTQYF

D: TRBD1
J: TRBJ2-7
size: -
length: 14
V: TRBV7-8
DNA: TGTGCCAGCAGTTTGGGGACAGGTTCCTACGAGCAGTACTTC
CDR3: CASSLGTGSYEQYF

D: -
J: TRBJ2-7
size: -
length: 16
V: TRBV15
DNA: TGTGCCACCAGCAGAGATCTCAGGGGACAAGATTACGAGCAGTACTTC
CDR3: CATSRDLRGQDYEQYF

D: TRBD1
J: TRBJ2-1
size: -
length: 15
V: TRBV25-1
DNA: TGTGCCAGCAGTGTAGGAGGGCAGGGGGCGGTCGAGCAGTTCTTC
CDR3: CASSVGGQGAVEQFF

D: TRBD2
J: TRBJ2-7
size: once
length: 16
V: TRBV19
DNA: TGTGCCAGTAGTACCCCTAAAGCGGGGGGGATGGGCGAGCAGTACTTC
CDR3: CASSTPKAGGMGEQYF

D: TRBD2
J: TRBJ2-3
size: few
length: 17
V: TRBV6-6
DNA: TGTGCCAGCAGCCGATACGGACTAGCGGGGGTTTCAGATACGCAGTATTTT
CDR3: CASSRYGLAGVSDTQYF

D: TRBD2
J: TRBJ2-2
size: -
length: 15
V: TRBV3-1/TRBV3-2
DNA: TGTGCCAGCAGCCAGTATAGCGGGTCCACCGGGGAGCTGTTTTTT
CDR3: CASSQYSGSTGELFF

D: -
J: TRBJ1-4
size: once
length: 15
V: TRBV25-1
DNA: TGTGCCAGCAGTCAGCCTGGGACACATAATGAAAAACTGTTTTTT
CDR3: CASSQPGTHNEKLFF